A single T cell receptor beta chain is shown here with its context. Its antigen is unknown. These data belong to a study of PD-1 blockade in classical Hodgkin lymphoma. General study results and limits: Patients who responded completely had about the same baseline diversity as newly diagnosed patients.

Trimming stripped 6 bases from V and 6 bases from J, with 14 bases between. The germline CDR1 and CDR2 sequences are MNHEY and SMNVEV (reference sequence). The CDR3 is made up of 14 amino acids. With no exception, relapse followed autologous stem cell transplantation in all patients, and brentuximab vedotin exposure varied. Measured with immunoSEQ multiplex PCR; TCRdb has only the in-frame clones, and not every one. The table shows tens of thousands of clones, with 85% to 95% occurring only once. This chain links TRBV27 with TRBJ2-2; no clear D. Specimen: peripheral blood mononuclear cells (PBMCs), collected at baseline. The clonotype was recovered from a human donor with classical Hodgkin lymphoma. CDR3 sequence reads: CASSPSRMAGELFF. In DNA, the CDR3 is TGTGCCAGCAGCCCCAGTAGGATGGCCGGGGAGCTGTTTTTT.